This T cell receptor beta chain is from a study of blood T cells in healthy people across ages. Combining a sample-barcoded 5' primer with a J-beta primer mix, a second PCR ran for roughly 6 to 11 cycles. TCRdb re-called the 5' RACE reads through MiXCR, storing one row per CDR3 protein. The data show 1,500,000 or so distinct CDR3 sequences, roughly 43% seen once. CDR1 and CDR2 from the germline V gene are MNHEY and SVGAGI. The CDR3 spans 18 residues. V dropped 0 bases and J dropped 6; count of bases not matched to a gene: 6. This TCR derives from a woman aged 18 to 35 in good health. The chain has TRBV6-5 and TRBJ2-1, with 15 bases aligning to TRBD2. Sample: blood. The CDR3 is CASSYSRTSGRAVNEQFF. DNA of the CDR3: TGTGCCAGCAGTTACTCACGGACTAGCGGGAGGGCCGTCAATGAGCAGTTCTTC.